This TCR beta chain originates from a study of CD4 T cells in relation to SARS-CoV-2 and coronaviruses. Sequencing used immunoSEQ multiplex PCR; TCRdb keeps in-frame clones, though not all of them. The table records 29,000 or so clones, roughly four fifths of them present only once. V lost 3 bases to trimming and J lost 0 bases, with 9 bases between them. From germline, CDR1 is MNHEY and CDR2 SMNVEV (reference sequence). The CDR3 totals 16 residues. Worth noting for this clone: Its target is not known.

Before the COVID-19 pandemic, during about 2011-2019, CD4+ T cells were taken from unexposed donors. CD4+ T cells were isolated from the cells after 10 days of culture. Testing used SARS-CoV-2 S/N and four cold-coronavirus spikes on unexposed-donor CD4+ T cells, cells permitting. Cultures held 2 million to 2.5 million PBMCs per well with 8.5 to 10 IU/ml IL-2. This chain links TRBV27 with TRBJ1-6; no clear D gene. The clonotype was recovered from a human donor in good health. Sequencing was carried out using CD4+ T cells from PBMCs, cultured in vitro. The CDR3 nucleotides are TGTGCCAGCAGTTTCCGCGGGGACTCCTATAATTCACCCCTCCACTTT. Protein: CASSFRGDSYNSPLHF.